These 5 T cell receptor beta chains originate from one sample sequenced in a study of response to subunit inactivated influenza vaccine. MiXCR, applied by TCRdb to the RT-PCR reads, yields one record per CDR3 protein. The table shows 800,000 or so distinct CDR3 sequences, with 21% occurring only once. The specimen comprised PBMCs from blood, sampled 4 to 6 days after vaccination. Source of these receptors: a man between 50 and 59 years old who received an inactivated influenza vaccine.

This clonotype has a count of ten or more. The genes are TRBV4-2 and TRBJ2-4; no clear D gene. Trimming shortened V by 4 bases and J by 7 bases, and 11 bases separated the two germline ends. CDR1 LGHNA and CDR2 YNFKEQ come from the germline V gene. The CDR3 runs 13 residues. The CDR3, as DNA: TGTGCCAGCAGCCTCTCCGGGCCCAACATTCAGTACTTC. This sequence encodes CASSLSGPNIQYF.

This clonotype was counted many times. This chain links TRBV12-3 or TRBV12-4 with TRBJ2-1; 10 nucleotides match TRBD1. The trim removed 6 bases at V and 9 bases at J, leaving 8 bases unmatched. The CDR3 is 14 residues long. The CDR3 region is CASRRDRGRGEQFF. The CDR3 nucleotides read TGTGCCAGCAGACGGGACAGGGGAAGGGGTGAGCAGTTCTTC.

This clonotype turned up a few times. The chain joins TRBV10-3 to TRBJ2-7; D possibly matches TRBD1 or TRBD2 (5 bases each). The CDR3 length is 13 residues. V was cut by 4 bases and J by 2 bases, with 9 bases left in between. CDR1 is ENHRY, CDR2 SYGVKD, per germline. The CDR3, as DNA: TGTGCCATCAGTGTGGGGGTTGCCTACGAGCAGTACTTC. As protein: CAISVGVAYEQYF.

This clonotype was counted between two and nine times. The chain uses TRBV4-3 and TRBJ1-1; tentative D call: TRBD1 (5 bases). Deletions cut 2 bases from V and 3 bases from J, with 13 bases between. This CDR3 comprises 15 residues. Germline loops: CDR1 LGHNA, CDR2 YSLEER. CDR3 bases: TGCGCCAGCAGCCAAACAGGTTGGAGGGACACTGAAGCTTTCTTT. It is translated as CASSQTGWRDTEAFF.

The chain uses TRBV14 and TRBJ2-5; the D is unclear. This CDR3 is built from 13 residues. Between the trimmed V and J ends, which lost 4 bases and 5 bases, there was a span of 11 bases. From germline, CDR1 is SGHDN and CDR2 FVKESK. DNA of the CDR3: TGTGCCAGCAGCCTATATATCTCGGAGACCCAGTACTTC. It yields the protein CASSLYISETQYF.